The source of this T cell receptor (beta chain) is a study of blood T cell repertoires in COVID-19. On the study more broadly: PBMCs, B-cell-depleted T cells, or T cells were the source of the cDNA or gDNA that made up the material.

Only in-frame clones appear in the TCRdb table, and some are missing; sequencing was by immunoSEQ multiplex PCR. Of roughly 300,000 clones listed, around 90% are singletons. The germline gives CDR1 MRHNA, CDR2 SNTAGT. This CDR3 is built from 14 residues. V dropped 8 bases and J dropped 4; count of bases not matched to a gene: 9. Sequenced input: peripheral blood. The gene calls are TRBV6-4 and TRBJ2-3; TRBD1 agrees at 7 bases. The source of this sequence is a young man with active or convalescent COVID-19. The DNA of the CDR3 is TGTGCCAGCTCTCCAGGGGGTTTCGCAGATACGCAGTATTTT. This encodes CASSPGGFADTQYF.